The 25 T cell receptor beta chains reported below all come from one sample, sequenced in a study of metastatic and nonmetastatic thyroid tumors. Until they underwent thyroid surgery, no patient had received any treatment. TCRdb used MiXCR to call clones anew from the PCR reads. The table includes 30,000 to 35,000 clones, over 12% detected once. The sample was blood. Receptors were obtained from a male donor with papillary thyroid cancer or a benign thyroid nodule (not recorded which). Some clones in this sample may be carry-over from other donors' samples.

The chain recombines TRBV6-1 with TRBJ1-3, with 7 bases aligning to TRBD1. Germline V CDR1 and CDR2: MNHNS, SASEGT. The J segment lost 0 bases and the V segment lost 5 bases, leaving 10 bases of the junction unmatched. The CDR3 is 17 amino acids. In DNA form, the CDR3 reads TGTGCCAGCAGTCCCGGGACAGTACCTCTCTCTGGAAACACCATATATTTT. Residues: CASSPGTVPLSGNTIYF.

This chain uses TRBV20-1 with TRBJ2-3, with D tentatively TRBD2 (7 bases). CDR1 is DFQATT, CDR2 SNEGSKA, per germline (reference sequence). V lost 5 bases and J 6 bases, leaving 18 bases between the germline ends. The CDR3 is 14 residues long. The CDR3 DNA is TGCAGTGCTGGATGGGGGAAGGGGGGGGATACGCAGTATTTT. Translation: CSAGWGKGGDTQYF.

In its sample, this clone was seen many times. CDR3 nucleotides: TGTGCCAGCAGCACCCAACGCACCGGGGAGCTGTTTTTT. Amino acids: CASSTQRTGELFF. This sequence joins TRBV6-1 and TRBJ2-2, with D uncertain. CDR1 and CDR2 (germline): MNHNS, SASEGT. This CDR3 has 13 amino acids. The V end lost 6 bases, the J end lost 4 bases, and 9 bases lay between the germline ends.

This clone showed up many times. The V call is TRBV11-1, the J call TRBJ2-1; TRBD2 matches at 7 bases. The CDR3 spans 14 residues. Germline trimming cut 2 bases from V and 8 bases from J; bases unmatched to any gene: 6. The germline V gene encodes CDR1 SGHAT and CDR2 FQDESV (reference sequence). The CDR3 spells CASSLTGGQYEQFF. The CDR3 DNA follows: TGTGCCAGCAGCTTAACGGGGGGTCAATATGAGCAGTTCTTC.

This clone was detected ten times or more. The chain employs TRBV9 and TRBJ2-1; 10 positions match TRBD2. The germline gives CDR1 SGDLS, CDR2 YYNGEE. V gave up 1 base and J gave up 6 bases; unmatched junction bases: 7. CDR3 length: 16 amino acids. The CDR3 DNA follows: TGTGCCAGCAGCGTAAAACTAGCGGGATACTCCAATGAGCAGTTCTTC. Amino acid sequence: CASSVKLAGYSNEQFF.

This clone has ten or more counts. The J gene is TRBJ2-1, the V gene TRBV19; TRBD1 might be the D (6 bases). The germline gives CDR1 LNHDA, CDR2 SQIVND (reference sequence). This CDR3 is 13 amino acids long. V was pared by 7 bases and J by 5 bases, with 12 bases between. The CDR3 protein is CASKKGVNNEQFF. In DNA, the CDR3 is TGTGCCAGTAAAAAGGGGGTCAACAATGAGCAGTTCTTC.

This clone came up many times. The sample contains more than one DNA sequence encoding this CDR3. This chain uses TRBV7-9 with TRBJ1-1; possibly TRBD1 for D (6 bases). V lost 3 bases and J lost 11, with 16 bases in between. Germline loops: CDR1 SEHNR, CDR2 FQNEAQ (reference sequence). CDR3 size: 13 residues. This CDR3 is CASSLGGLVGAFF. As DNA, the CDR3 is TGTGCCAGCAGCTTGGGGGGGCTCGTTGGGGCTTTCTTT.

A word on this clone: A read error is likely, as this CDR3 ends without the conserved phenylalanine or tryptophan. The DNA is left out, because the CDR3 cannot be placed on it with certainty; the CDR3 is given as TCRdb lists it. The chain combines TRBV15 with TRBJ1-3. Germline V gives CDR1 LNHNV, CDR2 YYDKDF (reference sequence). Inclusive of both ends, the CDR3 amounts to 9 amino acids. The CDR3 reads CATSRPFGT.

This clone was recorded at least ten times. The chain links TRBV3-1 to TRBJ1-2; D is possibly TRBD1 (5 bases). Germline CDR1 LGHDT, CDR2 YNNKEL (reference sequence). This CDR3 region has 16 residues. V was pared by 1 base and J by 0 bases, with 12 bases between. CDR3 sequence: CASSQGWGNSNYGYTF. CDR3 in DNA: TGTGCCAGCAGCCAAGGATGGGGGAATTCTAACTATGGCTACACCTTC. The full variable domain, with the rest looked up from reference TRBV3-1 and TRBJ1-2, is DTAVSQTPKYLVTQMGNDKSIKCEQNLGHDTMYWYKQDSKKFLKIMFSYNNKELIINETVPNRFSPKSPDKAHLNLHINSLELGDSAVYFCASSQGWGNSNYGYTFGSGTRLTVV.

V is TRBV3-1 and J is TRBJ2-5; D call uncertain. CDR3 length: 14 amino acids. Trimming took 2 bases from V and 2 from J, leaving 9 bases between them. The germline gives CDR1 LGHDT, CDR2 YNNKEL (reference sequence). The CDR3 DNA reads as TGTGCCAGCAGCCAAAGGTTCTCACAAGAGACCCAGTACTTC. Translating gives CASSQRFSQETQYF.

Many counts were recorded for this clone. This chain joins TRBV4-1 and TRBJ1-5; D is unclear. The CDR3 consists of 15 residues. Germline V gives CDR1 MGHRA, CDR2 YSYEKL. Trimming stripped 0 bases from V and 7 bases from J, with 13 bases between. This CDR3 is CASSQDSRIGQPQHF. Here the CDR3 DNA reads TGCGCCAGCAGCCAAGATTCCAGGATCGGCCAGCCCCAGCATTTT.

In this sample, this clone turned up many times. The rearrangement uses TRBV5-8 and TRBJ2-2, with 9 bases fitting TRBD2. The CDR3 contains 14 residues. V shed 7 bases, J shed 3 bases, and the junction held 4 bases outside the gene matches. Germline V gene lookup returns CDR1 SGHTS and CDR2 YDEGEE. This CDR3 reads CASEREVDTGELFF. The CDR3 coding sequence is TGTGCCAGCGAGCGGGAGGTTGACACCGGGGAGCTGTTTTTT.

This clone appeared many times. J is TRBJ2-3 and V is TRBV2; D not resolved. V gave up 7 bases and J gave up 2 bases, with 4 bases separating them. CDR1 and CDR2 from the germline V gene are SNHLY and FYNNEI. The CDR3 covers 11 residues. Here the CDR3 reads CASTHTDTQYF. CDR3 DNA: TGTGCCAGCACCCACACAGATACGCAGTATTTT.

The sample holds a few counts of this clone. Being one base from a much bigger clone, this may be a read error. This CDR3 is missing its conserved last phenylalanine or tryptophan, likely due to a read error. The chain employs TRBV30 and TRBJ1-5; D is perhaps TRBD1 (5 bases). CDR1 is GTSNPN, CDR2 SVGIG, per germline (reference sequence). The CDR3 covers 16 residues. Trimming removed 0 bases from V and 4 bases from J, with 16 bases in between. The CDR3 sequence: CAWSVLGGGANQPQHS. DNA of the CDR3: TGTGCCTGGAGTGTATTGGGAGGTGGGGCAAATCAGCCCCAGCATTCT.

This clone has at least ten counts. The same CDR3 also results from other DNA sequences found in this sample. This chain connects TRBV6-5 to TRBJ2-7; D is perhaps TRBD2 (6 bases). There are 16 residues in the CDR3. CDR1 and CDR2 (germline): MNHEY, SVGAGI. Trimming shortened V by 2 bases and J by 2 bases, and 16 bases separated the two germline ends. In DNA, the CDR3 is TGTGCCAGCAGTTACGGGGGAGGCGGGGTTCCCTACGAGCAGTACTTC. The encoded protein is CASSYGGGGVPYEQYF.

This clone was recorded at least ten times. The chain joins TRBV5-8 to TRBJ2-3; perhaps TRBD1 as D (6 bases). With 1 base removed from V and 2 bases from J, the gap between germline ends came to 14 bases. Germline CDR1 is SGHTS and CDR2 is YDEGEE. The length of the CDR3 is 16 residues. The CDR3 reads CASSLRTRTDTDTQYF. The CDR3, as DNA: TGTGCCAGCAGCTTGCGTACCCGGACAGACACAGATACGCAGTATTTT.

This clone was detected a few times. CDR3 loop: CASIPGWANSDTQYF. For the CDR3, the DNA is TGTGCCAGCATTCCGGGATGGGCGAATTCAGATACGCAGTATTTT. The gene calls are TRBV6-1 and TRBJ2-3, with D maybe TRBD2 (5 bases). This CDR3 region has 15 residues. Per germline, CDR1 MNHNS and CDR2 SASEGT. The ends were cut back, 7 bases at V and 4 bases at J, with 18 bases in the middle.

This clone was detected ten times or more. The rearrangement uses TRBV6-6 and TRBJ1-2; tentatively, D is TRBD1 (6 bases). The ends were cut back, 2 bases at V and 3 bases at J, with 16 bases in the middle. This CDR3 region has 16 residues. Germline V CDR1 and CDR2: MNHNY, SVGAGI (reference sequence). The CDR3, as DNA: TGTGCCAGCAGTTACACGCAAGGGGGTATTGACTATGGCTACACCTTC. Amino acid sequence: CASSYTQGGIDYGYTF.

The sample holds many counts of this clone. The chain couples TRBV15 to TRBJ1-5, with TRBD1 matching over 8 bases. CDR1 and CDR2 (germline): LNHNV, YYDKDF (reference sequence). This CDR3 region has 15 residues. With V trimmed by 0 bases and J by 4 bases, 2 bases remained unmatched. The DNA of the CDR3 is TGTGCCACCAGCAGAGATCAGGGGGCGAATCAGCCCCAGCATTTT. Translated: CATSRDQGANQPQHF. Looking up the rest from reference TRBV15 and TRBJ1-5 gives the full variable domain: DAMVIQNPRYQVTQFGKPVTLSCSQTLNHNVMYWYQQKSSQAPKLLFHYYDKDFNNEADTPDNFQSRRPNTSFCFLDIRSPGLGDTAMYLCATSRDQGANQPQHFGDGTRLSIL.

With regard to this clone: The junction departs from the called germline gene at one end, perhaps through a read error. CDR3 in DNA: TGCAGTGCTAGGATAACTAGCGGGAGGGCGGATACGCGGTATTTT. This encodes CSARITSGRADTRYF. The chain uses TRBV20-1 and TRBJ2-3, with TRBD2 matching 13 bases. CDR3 size: 15 residues. Germline-derived CDR1 and CDR2 are DFQATT and SNEGSKA (reference sequence).

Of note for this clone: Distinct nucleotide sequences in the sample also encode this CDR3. CDR3 coding DNA: TGCAGTGCTGCCGGCACAGGTACTAGCGGGAGGTACGAGCAGTACTTC. Translation gives CSAAGTGTSGRYEQYF. The chain has TRBV20-1 and TRBJ2-7; 12 bases match TRBD2. With 5 bases clipped from V and 4 bases from J, the junction kept 12 bases outside the gene matches. Germline V lookup: CDR1 DFQATT, CDR2 SNEGSKA (reference sequence). The CDR3 totals 16 residues.

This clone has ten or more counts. The CDR3 nucleotides are TGCGCCACCTCCCGGGGGGGCGGGACAGATACGCAGTATTTT. Translation: CATSRGGGTDTQYF. The rearrangement joins TRBV10-2 to TRBJ2-3, with 8 bases identical to TRBD2. Germline trimming cut 10 bases from V and 3 bases from J; bases unmatched to any gene: 9. The CDR3 consists of 14 residues. Germline assignment: CDR1 WSHSY and CDR2 SAAADI.

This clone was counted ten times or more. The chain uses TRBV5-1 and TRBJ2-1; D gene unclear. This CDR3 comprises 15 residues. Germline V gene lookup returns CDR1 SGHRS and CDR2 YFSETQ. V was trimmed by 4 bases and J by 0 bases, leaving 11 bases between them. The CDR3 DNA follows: TGCGCCAGCAGCCGAGACGCGAGCTCCTACAATGAGCAGTTCTTC. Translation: CASSRDASSYNEQFF.

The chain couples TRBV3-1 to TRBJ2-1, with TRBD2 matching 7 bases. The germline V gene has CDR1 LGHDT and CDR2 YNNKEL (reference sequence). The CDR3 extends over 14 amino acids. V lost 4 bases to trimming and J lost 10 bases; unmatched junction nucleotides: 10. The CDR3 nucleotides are TGTGCCAGCAGCCGGGTCGGCGGGAGTGGGGAGCAGTTCTTC. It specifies CASSRVGGSGEQFF.

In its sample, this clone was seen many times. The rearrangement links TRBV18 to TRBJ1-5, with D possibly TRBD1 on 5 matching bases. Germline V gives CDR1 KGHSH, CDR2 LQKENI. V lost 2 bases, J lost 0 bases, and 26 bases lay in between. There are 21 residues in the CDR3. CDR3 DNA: TGTGCCAGCTCACCATACGGAGTAGGGGCTCCAACTCCCTATAGCAATCAGCCCCAGCATTTT. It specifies CASSPYGVGAPTPYSNQPQHF.